This T cell receptor beta chain was obtained from a study of cytomegalovirus exposure and HLA in healthy donors. This clone has only one observation. Clones were read by immunoSEQ multiplex PCR, and TCRdb kept only the in-frame ones, dropping some. The sample includes tens of thousands of clones, roughly 93% seen only once; the top ten take 3.6%. The CDR3 extends over 15 amino acids. V lost 2 bases, J lost 4 bases, and 14 bases lay in between. Per germline, CDR1 KGHSH and CDR2 LQKENI. Among the roughly 110 subjects of the validation cohort, separate from the roughly 650-subject first cohort, were the donors.

Sequencing was done on a sample of PBMCs. The clonotype was recovered from a woman aged 25 to 45 in good health and CMV-seronegative. The chain recombines TRBV18 with TRBJ1-2, with D perhaps matching TRBD1 (6 bases). CDR3 sequence (DNA): TGTGCCAGCTCACCAAATGGACAGCGGGGCTATGGCTACACCTTC. Translating it yields CASSPNGQRGYGYTF.